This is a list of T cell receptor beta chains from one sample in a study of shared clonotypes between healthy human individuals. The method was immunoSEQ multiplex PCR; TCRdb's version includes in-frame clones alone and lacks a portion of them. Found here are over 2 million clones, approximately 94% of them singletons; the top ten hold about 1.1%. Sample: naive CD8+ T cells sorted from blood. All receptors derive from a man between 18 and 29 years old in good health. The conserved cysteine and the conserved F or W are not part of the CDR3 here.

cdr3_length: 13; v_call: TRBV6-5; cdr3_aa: ASTTPWMANYGYT
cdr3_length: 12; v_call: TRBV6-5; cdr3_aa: ASTDSGIGETQY
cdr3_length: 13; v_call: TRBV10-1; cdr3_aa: ASSEGAGLPYEQY
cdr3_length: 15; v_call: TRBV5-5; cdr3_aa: ASSGTNPPFPAYEQY
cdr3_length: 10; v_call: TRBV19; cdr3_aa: ASSIPSGELF
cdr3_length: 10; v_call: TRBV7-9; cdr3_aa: ASSLGTNEQF
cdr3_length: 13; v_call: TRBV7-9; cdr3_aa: ASSLVGSEGSEQY
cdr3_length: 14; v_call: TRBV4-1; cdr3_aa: ASSQEAGTAYNEQF
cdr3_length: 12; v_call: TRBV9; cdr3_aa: ASSAPGGFDEQF
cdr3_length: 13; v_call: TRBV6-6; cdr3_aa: ASSYGRGAYNEQF
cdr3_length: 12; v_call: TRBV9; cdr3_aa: ASSVGGGTYEQY
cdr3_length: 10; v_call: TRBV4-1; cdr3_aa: ASSQDDQPQH
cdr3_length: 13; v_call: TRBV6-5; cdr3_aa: ASTRVSVGGTPLH
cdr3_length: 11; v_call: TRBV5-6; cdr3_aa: ASTMGEDTEAF
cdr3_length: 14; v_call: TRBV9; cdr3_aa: ASSAGGLAAPYEQY
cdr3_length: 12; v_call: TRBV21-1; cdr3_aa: ASTHGACGQPQH
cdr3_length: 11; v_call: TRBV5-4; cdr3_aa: ASSPGLAGEQY
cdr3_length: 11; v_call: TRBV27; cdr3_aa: ASTSGGGTEAF
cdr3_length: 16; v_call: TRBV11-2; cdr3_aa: ASSLAPGLAGATDTQY
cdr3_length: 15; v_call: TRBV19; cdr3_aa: ASSMRPGQDYSYEQY
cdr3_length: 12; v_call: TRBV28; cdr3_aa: ASSETGGRYEQY
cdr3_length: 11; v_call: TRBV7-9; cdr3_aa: ASSLNQNTEAF
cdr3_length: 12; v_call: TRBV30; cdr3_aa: AWSAGTNSYEQY
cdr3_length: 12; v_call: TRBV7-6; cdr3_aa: ASSPTGSHEKLF
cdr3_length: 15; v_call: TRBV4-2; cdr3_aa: ASSQDPTGHKNYGYT
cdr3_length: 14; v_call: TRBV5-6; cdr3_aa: ASSLGRQSSYNEQF
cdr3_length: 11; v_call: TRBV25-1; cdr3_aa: ASPPLGQETQY
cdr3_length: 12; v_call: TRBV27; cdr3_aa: ASRAGTGYQPQH
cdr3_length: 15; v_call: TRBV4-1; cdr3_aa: ASSHDPTSGRINEQF
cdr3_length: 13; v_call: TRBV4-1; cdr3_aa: ASSQVQATNEKLF
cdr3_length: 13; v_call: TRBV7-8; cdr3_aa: ASSYGTGMNTEAF
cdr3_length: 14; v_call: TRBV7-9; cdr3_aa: ASSLGLAGDRYEQF
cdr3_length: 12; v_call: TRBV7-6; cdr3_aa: ASSLAGSTGELF
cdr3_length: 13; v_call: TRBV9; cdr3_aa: ASSVAGVGYNEQF
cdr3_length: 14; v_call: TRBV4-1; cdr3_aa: ASSQVIAGGPYEQY
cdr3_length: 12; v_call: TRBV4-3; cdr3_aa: ASSQVGDTGELF